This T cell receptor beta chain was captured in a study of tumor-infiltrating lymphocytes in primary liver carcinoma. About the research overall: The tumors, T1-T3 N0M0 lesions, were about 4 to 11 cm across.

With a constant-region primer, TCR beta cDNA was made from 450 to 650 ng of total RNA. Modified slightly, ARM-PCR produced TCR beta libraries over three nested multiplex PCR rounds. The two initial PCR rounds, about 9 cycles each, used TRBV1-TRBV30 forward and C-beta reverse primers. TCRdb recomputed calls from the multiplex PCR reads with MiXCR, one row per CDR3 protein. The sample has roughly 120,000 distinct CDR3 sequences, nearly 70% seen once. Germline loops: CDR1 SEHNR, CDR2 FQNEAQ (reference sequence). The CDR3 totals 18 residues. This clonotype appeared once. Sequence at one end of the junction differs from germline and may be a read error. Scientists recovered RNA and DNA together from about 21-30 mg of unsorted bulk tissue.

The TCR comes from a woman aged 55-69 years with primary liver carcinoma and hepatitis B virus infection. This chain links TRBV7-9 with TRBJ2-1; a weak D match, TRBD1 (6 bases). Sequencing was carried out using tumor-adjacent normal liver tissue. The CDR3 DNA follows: TGTGCCAGCAGCTTGTCCGGGACACAAGTCATCTCCTACGATGAGCAGTTCTTC. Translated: CASSLSGTQVISYDEQFF.